This is a list of T cell receptor beta chains from one sample in a study of cytomegalovirus exposure and HLA in healthy donors. Clones were sequenced by immunoSEQ multiplex PCR, and TCRdb holds only the in-frame ones, with some missing. The table has 250,000 to 350,000 clones, around 65% seen once. Specimen: PBMCs. The receptors originated from a female donor in good health and CMV-seronegative. Both conserved end residues are part of each CDR3. A D gene is named only where the DNA matches it firmly. The size entry is marked missing in some rows and otherwise reads once, few, many or a size class.

-,14,TRBJ1-2,TRBD1,TRBV7-9,TGTGCCAGCAGCTCGACAGGGGGCGGCTATGGCTACACCTTC,CASSSTGGGYGYTF
-,16,TRBJ1-1,TRBD1,TRBV18,TGTGCCAGCTCACCCGGACAGGTTGCGTTGAACACTGAAGCTTTCTTT,CASSPGQVALNTEAFF
few,15,TRBJ2-5,TRBD2,TRBV7-2,TGTGCCAGCAGCGGAAATAGCGGGAGGAAAGAGACCCAGTACTTC,CASSGNSGRKETQYF
-,17,TRBJ2-3,TRBD2,TRBV27,TGTGCCAGCAGTACCAGGCTAGCGGGGGTGGGGACAGATACGCAGTATTTT,CASSTRLAGVGTDTQYF
-,13,TRBJ1-2,-,TRBV6-1,TGTGCCAGCATCCAGGCGTTTAACTATGGCTACACCTTC,CASIQAFNYGYTF
-,14,TRBJ2-5,-,TRBV18,TGTGCCAGCTCACCACCGACATTTCCCCAGACCCAGTACTTC,CASSPPTFPQTQYF
-,11,TRBJ2-1,-,TRBV5-6,TGTGCCAGCAGCTTGGTGTTAGAGCAGTTCTTC,CASSLVLEQFF
-,14,TRBJ2-7,TRBD1,TRBV5-1,TGCGCCAGCAGCTTACAGGGGCAAACCTACGAGCAGTACTTC,CASSLQGQTYEQYF
-,14,TRBJ2-7,-,TRBV15,TGTGCCACCGGGCAAAGGCTAGCTGGGCGAGAGCAGTACTTC,CATGQRLAGREQYF
few,17,TRBJ1-1,TRBD1,TRBV11-2,TGTGCCAGCAGCTTAGGAGGACTGACAGGGCGGAACACTGAAGCTTTCTTT,CASSLGGLTGRNTEAFF
few,15,TRBJ2-1,-,TRBV2,TGTGCCAGCAGTCGGACTACAAGCTCCTACAATGAGCAGTTCTTC,CASSRTTSSYNEQFF
-,15,TRBJ2-1,TRBD2,TRBV11-2,TGTGCCAGCAGCTTACCTCTAGCGGGAGCCAATGAGCAGTTCTTC,CASSLPLAGANEQFF
-,14,TRBJ1-2,-,TRBV11-3,TGTGCCAGCAGCTTAGAGGGGGGAAACTATGGCTACACCTTC,CASSLEGGNYGYTF
-,16,TRBJ2-3,TRBD1,TRBV7-9,TGTGCCAGCAGCCCGCAGGGGGCAGGGCCAGCAGATACGCAGTATTTT,CASSPQGAGPADTQYF
once,17,TRBJ2-7,TRBD1,TRBV2,TGTGCCAGCAGTGAGGGGAGCTGGACAGGGGGAATCTACGAGCAGTACTTC,CASSEGSWTGGIYEQYF
-,15,TRBJ1-1,TRBD1,TRBV7-9,TGTGCCAGCAGCCCGCGACAGGGAGAGAACACTGAAGCTTTCTTT,CASSPRQGENTEAFF
-,14,TRBJ2-1,TRBD2,TRBV5-1,TGCGCCAGTACGACTAGCGGGTACGAAAATGAGCAGTTCTTC,CASTTSGYENEQFF
-,15,TRBJ2-6,-,TRBV5-4,TGTGCCAGCAGCTTGGCAGGGTCTGGGGCCAACGTCCTGACTTTC,CASSLAGSGANVLTF
-,12,TRBJ1-1,-,TRBV10-1,TGCGCCAGCAGTGATCAGGGGTCTAAAGCTTTCTTT,CASSDQGSKAFF
-,15,TRBJ2-7,TRBD1,TRBV7-9,TGTGCCAGCAGCTTAGGGACAGGCCTCCCCTACGAGCAGTACTTC,CASSLGTGLPYEQYF
few,12,TRBJ1-1,-,TRBV10-3,TGTGCCATCAGTGAAGTCTGGGAGAGAGCTTTCTTT,CAISEVWERAFF
-,14,TRBJ2-5,TRBD1,TRBV5-1,TGCGCCAGCAGCCCCGGGACAGGGGCTGAGACCCAGTACTTC,CASSPGTGAETQYF
-,17,TRBJ2-6,-,TRBV5-1,TGCGCCAGCAGCTTGGAAGGAGGGAGTACCGGGGCCAACGTCCTGACTTTC,CASSLEGGSTGANVLTF
-,14,TRBJ1-2,-,TRBV7-9,TGTTCCAGCAGCAGCGAGCGCCCCTCATATGGCTACACCTTC,CSSSSERPSYGYTF
-,16,TRBJ1-5,TRBD1,TRBV5-6,TGTGCCAGCAGCGGGGACAGGGGGCGAGACAATCAGCCCCAGCATTTT,CASSGDRGRDNQPQHF
-,15,TRBJ2-1,TRBD1,TRBV7-9,TGTGCCAGCAGCTTACGACAGGGGGCGGACAATGAGCAGTTCTTC,CASSLRQGADNEQFF
-,16,TRBJ2-2,TRBD2,TRBV5-1,TGCGCCAGCAGCTTGGAGCCTAGCGGTAACACCGGGGAGCTGTTTTTT,CASSLEPSGNTGELFF
few,15,TRBJ2-3,TRBD2,TRBV5-4,TGTGCCAGCAGCCCCGGGACTAGCCGCACAGATACGCAGTATTTT,CASSPGTSRTDTQYF
-,14,TRBJ2-7,-,TRBV6-5,TGTGCCAGCAGTGGCGGCCGGGAAAGTGACGAGCAGTACTTC,CASSGGRESDEQYF
-,17,TRBJ2-7,TRBD2,TRBV9,TGTGCCAGCAGCGCTCTAGCGGGAGGGCCCATCGGCCACGAGCAGTACTTC,CASSALAGGPIGHEQYF
-,19,TRBJ2-1,TRBD2,TRBV10-1,TGCGCCAGCACCCCAGGGAGACTAGCGGGAACCCGCTCCTACAATGAGCAGTTCTTC,CASTPGRLAGTRSYNEQFF
-,16,TRBJ2-7,TRBD2,TRBV7-2,TGTGCCAGCAGGTTAGGCCTCTCGCGGGAGTTCGACGAGCAGTACTTC,CASRLGLSREFDEQYF
-,14,TRBJ2-1,TRBD2,TRBV11-2,TGTGCCAGCAGAGGAGCGGGACCCTACAATGAGCAGTTCTTC,CASRGAGPYNEQFF
-,12,TRBJ1-1,-,TRBV7-9,TGTGCCAGCAGCTTAGTGGGCAGGGAAGCTTTCTTT,CASSLVGREAFF
-,13,TRBJ2-2,-,TRBV7-2,TGTGCCAGCAGCTTATCAGGGTCCGGGGAGCTGTTTTTT,CASSLSGSGELFF
-,14,TRBJ1-2,-,TRBV6-6,TGTGCCAGCAGTTACGACAGTGTAAACTATGGCTACACCTTC,CASSYDSVNYGYTF
-,13,TRBJ1-1,-,TRBV18,TGTGCCAGCTCACTACTAGCAAGCGCTGAAGCTTTCTTT,CASSLLASAEAFF
-,12,TRBJ1-1,TRBD1,TRBV19,TGTGCCAGTTCAACAGGGGGCTCGGAAGCTTTCTTT,CASSTGGSEAFF
-,16,TRBJ1-2,TRBD1,TRBV19,TGTGCCAGTACCTTCTCCGGGACAGGGGGCCGGTATGGCTACACCTTC,CASTFSGTGGRYGYTF
-,16,TRBJ2-1,TRBD2,TRBV28,TGTGCCAGCAGTTTCCACCCTAGCGGGAGGGTAAATGAGCAGTTCTTC,CASSFHPSGRVNEQFF
-,14,TRBJ2-7,-,TRBV5-6,TGTGCCAGCAGCGTAAGTGGGGCGGTAAACGAGCAGTACTTC,CASSVSGAVNEQYF
-,11,TRBJ2-7,-,TRBV11-2,TGTGCCAGCAGCTTCGTATACGAGCAGTACTTC,CASSFVYEQYF
-,14,TRBJ2-3,-,TRBV5-1,TGCGCCAGCAGCAACACAGGGGAGGCAGATACGCAGTATTTT,CASSNTGEADTQYF
-,15,TRBJ2-3,-,TRBV5-1,TGCGCCAGCAGCTTGGAAGGAGGAGGGGCAGATACGCAGTATTTT,CASSLEGGGADTQYF
once,21,TRBJ2-4,TRBD2,TRBV9,TGTGCCAGCAGCGTACCTCAGACGGGACTAGCGGGAGGGCCCGGTTGGAACATTCAGTACTTC,CASSVPQTGLAGGPGWNIQYF